This T cell receptor beta chain was sequenced during a study of blood T cell repertoires in COVID-19. About the study: Some COVID-19 samples were acute and others convalescent; all came from the United States, Italy and Spain.

The authors' processing: Using reference gene primer amplification, nucleated cell counts were estimated. Measured with immunoSEQ multiplex PCR; TCRdb has only the in-frame clones, and not every one. Clonal size and the V and J genes are those of that table, whereas D and trimming came from the DNA. This table holds 130,000 to 150,000 clones, 81% found once. In its sample, this clone was seen a few times. Germline V gives CDR1 SGHNT, CDR2 YYREEE (reference sequence). V dropped 2 bases and J dropped 0; count of bases not matched to a gene: 7. The CDR3 is 17 residues long. Material for sequencing was peripheral blood. The clonotype originates from a human donor with acute or convalescent COVID-19. The donor label of this sample is uncertain. The chain uses TRBV5-4 and TRBJ1-4, with 7 positions matching TRBD1. The CDR3 region is CASSFRTGDTTNEKLFF. Written as DNA, the CDR3 is TGTGCCAGCAGCTTCCGGACAGGAGACACAACTAATGAAAAACTGTTTTTT.